These 14 T cell receptor beta chains were sequenced from one sample in a study of blood T cell repertoires in COVID-19 (dated by TCRdb to the early 2020s). Libraries were made using the immunoSEQ multiplex PCR assay. Sourced from immuneACCESS, this table was stored by TCRdb with only in-frame sequences that have V and J called. A share of the clones is absent; for the studies checked, an unresolved V gene accounts for under half, and the remainder has no known explanation. Present in this sample are about 73,000 clones, 65% to 90% of which were seen just once. The ten largest make up over 5% of the sample. Sequences were obtained from peripheral blood. The receptors were gathered from a woman aged 60-75 years with acute or convalescent COVID-19.

This chain links TRBV11-1 with TRBJ1-2; 11 nucleotides line up with TRBD1. Germline CDR1 reads SGHAT; CDR2 reads FQDESV (reference sequence). Germline trimming cut 5 bases from V and 5 bases from J; bases unmatched to any gene: 4. This CDR3 contains 14 residues. CDR3 protein: CASSLGQGAYGYTF. In DNA form, the CDR3 reads TGTGCCAGCAGCCTCGGACAGGGGGCTTATGGCTACACCTTC.

The rearrangement links TRBV10-1 to TRBJ1-5; TRBD1 might be the D (5 bases). Deletions cut 4 bases from V and 7 bases from J, with 11 bases between. Germline V CDR1 and CDR2: WNHNN, SYGVQD (reference sequence). The length of the CDR3 is 13 residues. The CDR3 loop reads CASSAQGGQPQHF. In nucleotides, the CDR3 is TGCGCCAGCAGTGCTCAGGGCGGACAGCCCCAGCATTTT.

The genes are TRBV11-2 and TRBJ2-1; a possible D gene is TRBD1 (6 bases). Trimming removed 6 bases from V and 9 bases from J, with 15 bases in between. CDR1 and CDR2 from the germline V gene are SGHAT and FQNNGV. The CDR3 length is 13 residues. CDR3 amino acids: CASREQGRGEQFF. The CDR3, as DNA: TGTGCCAGCAGAGAACAGGGCCGGGGTGAGCAGTTCTTC.

This clone has a handful of counts. The V and J genes are TRBV3-1 (or the pseudogene TRBV3-2) and TRBJ2-4; 10 bases are a match to TRBD2. Germline CDR1 and CDR2: LGHDT and YNNKEL (reference sequence). The CDR3 runs to 18 residues. The J segment lost 2 bases and the V segment lost 0 bases, leaving 7 bases of the junction unmatched. CDR3 DNA: TGTGCCAGCAGCCAAGATCTTAGCGGGGGGCGATCCAAAAACATTCAGTACTTC. Residues: CASSQDLSGGRSKNIQYF.

The rearrangement links TRBV7-3 to TRBJ2-7; D might be TRBD2 (5 bases). Germline CDR1 is SGHTA and CDR2 is FQGTGA. This CDR3 has 13 amino acids. V lost 4 bases, J lost 6 bases, and 13 bases lay in between. CDR3 nucleotides: TGTGCCAGCAGCTGGCGACTACCCTGCGAGCAGTACTTC. Protein sequence: CASSWRLPCEQYF.

CDR3 bases: TGTGCCAGCAGCTCCCAGGGGGAAGTTGAGCAGTTCTTC. It encodes CASSSQGEVEQFF. The chain joins TRBV7-3 to TRBJ2-1; 7 nucleotides line up with TRBD1. This CDR3 has 13 residues. From germline, CDR1 is SGHTA and CDR2 FQGTGA. After removal of 4 bases from V and 9 bases from J, the junction contained 6 bases not matched to a gene.

The rearrangement joins TRBV3-1 (or the pseudogene TRBV3-2) to TRBJ1-5; 7 bases are shared with TRBD1. CDR3 length: 14 residues. The V gene end was trimmed by 4 bases and the J gene end by 1 base; junction bases not matched to a gene: 1. Per germline, CDR1 LGHDT and CDR2 YNNKEL (reference sequence). In DNA form, the CDR3 reads TGTGCCAGCAGCCTGACAGGGAGCAATCAGCCCCAGCATTTT. This gives the protein CASSLTGSNQPQHF.

This clone was seen a few times. This chain links TRBV6-6 with TRBJ1-4; a weak D match, TRBD1 (6 bases). V lost 2 bases and J lost 5, with 15 bases in between. The CDR3 is 16 residues long. Per the germline V gene, CDR1 is MNHNY and CDR2 is SVGAGI (reference sequence). CDR3 DNA: TGTGCCAGCAGTTACACACTGGACAGTAACAATGAAAAACTGTTTTTT. Translated, it gives CASSYTLDSNNEKLFF.

The chain joins TRBV7-2 to TRBJ1-1, with unresolved D. The V gene lost 1 base and the J gene lost 1 base, with 7 bases spanning the gap. The CDR3 is 14 residues long. Germline CDR1 and CDR2: SGHTA and FQGNSA. The CDR3 nucleotides are TGTGCCAGCAGCTTAGATCCAGGGAACACTGAAGCTTTCTTT. Translated, it gives CASSLDPGNTEAFF.

This clone was seen a single time. J is TRBJ1-5 and V is TRBV19; D unresolved. The CDR3 covers 14 residues. Germline values: CDR1 LNHDA, CDR2 SQIVND (reference sequence). Between the trimmed V and J ends, which lost 6 bases and 8 bases, there was a span of 17 bases. The CDR3 sequence is CASSGAPGGEPQHF. CDR3 nucleotide sequence: TGTGCCAGTAGCGGAGCCCCCGGTGGAGAGCCCCAGCATTTT. Filled out from reference TRBV19 and TRBJ1-5, the complete variable domain reads DGGITQSPKYLFRKEGQNVTLSCEQNLNHDAMYWYRQDPGQGLRLIYYSQIVNDFQKGDIAEGYSVSREKKESFPLTVTSAQKNPTAFYLCASSGAPGGEPQHFGDGTRLSIL.

The CDR3 is CATSRSAYRNSNQPQHF. The CDR3 DNA follows: TGTGCCACCAGCAGATCCGCCTACAGGAATAGCAATCAGCCCCAGCATTTT. The chain combines TRBV15 with TRBJ1-5; D is perhaps TRBD1 (5 bases). V was cut by 2 bases and J by 0 bases, with 14 bases left in between. The CDR3 spans 17 residues. Germline CDR1 and CDR2: LNHNV and YYDKDF (reference sequence).

The V gene is TRBV30, the J gene TRBJ1-1; D is perhaps TRBD1 (6 bases). The CDR3 runs 12 residues. Germline lookup yields CDR1 GTSNPN and CDR2 SVGIG (reference sequence). V dropped 0 bases and J dropped 7 bases, with 9 bases sitting between them. The CDR3 nucleotides read TGTGCCTGGAGTGTGGCAGGGGATGAAGCTTTCTTT. Its protein product is CAWSVAGDEAFF.

V usage is TRBV19 and J usage is TRBJ1-1; 7 positions agree with TRBD1. The CDR3 has 14 amino acids. Trimming at V came to 3 bases and at J to 3 bases, leaving 4 bases not matched to a gene. Germline-derived CDR1 and CDR2 are LNHDA and SQIVND (reference sequence). The CDR3 sequence: CASSMTGLHTEAFF. The CDR3 region has the DNA TGTGCCAGTAGTATGACAGGGCTCCACACTGAAGCTTTCTTT.

This chain links TRBV3-1 (or the pseudogene TRBV3-2) with TRBJ1-2; D is perhaps TRBD1 (6 bases). This CDR3 comprises 15 residues. The germline gives CDR1 LGHDT, CDR2 YNNKEL (reference sequence). V was clipped by 4 bases and J by 4 bases, with 16 bases between them. CDR3 amino acids: CASSPTGSDRYGYTF. For the CDR3, the DNA is TGTGCCAGCAGCCCGACAGGCTCGGACCGCTATGGCTACACCTTC.